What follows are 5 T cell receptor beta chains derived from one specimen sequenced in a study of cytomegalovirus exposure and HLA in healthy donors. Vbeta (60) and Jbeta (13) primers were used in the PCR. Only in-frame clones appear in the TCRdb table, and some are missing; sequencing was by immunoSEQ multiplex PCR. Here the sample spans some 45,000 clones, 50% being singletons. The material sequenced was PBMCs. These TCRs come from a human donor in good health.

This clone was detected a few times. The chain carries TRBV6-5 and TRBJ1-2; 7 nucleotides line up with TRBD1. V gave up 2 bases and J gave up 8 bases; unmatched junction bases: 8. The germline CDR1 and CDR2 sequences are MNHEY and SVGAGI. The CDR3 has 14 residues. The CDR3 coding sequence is TGTGCCAGCAGTTACCAGCAGGGGGTGGACGGCTACACCTTC. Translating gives CASSYQQGVDGYTF.

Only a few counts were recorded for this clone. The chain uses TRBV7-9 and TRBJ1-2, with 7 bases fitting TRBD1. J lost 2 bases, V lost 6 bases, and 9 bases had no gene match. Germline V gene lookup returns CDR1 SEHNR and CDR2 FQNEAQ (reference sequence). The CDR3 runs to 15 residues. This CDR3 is CASRRDREKNYGYTF. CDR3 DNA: TGTGCCAGCAGACGAGACAGGGAAAAGAACTATGGCTACACCTTC.

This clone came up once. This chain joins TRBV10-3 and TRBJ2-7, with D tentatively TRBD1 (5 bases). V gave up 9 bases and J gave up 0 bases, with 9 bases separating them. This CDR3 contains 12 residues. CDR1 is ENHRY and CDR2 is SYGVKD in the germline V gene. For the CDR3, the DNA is TGTGCCATAGGACACTCCTCCTACGAGCAGTACTTC. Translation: CAIGHSSYEQYF.

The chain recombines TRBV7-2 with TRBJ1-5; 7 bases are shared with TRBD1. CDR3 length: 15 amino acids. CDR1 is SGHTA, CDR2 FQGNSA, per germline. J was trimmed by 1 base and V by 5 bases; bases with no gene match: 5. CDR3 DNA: TGTGCCAGCAGCCGCCAGACAGGGAGCAATCAGCCCCAGCATTTT. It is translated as CASSRQTGSNQPQHF.

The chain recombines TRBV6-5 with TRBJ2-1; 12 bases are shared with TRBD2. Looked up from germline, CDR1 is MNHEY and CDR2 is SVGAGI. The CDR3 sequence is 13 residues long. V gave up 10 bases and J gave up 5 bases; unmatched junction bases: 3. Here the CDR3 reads CATRTSGNNEQFF. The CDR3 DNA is TGTGCCACGAGGACTAGCGGGAACAATGAGCAGTTCTTC.